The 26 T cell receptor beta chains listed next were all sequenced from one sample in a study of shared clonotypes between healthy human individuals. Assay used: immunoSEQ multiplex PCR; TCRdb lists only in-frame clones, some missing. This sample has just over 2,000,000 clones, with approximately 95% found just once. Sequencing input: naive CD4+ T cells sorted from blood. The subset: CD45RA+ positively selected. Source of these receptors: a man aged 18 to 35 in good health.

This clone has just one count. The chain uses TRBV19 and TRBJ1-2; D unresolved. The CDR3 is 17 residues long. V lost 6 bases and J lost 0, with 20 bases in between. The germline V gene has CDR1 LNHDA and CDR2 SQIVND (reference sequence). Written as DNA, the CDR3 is TGTGCCAGTAGCACAGACCTTGACCGATTTGCTAACTATGGCTACACCTTC. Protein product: CASSTDLDRFANYGYTF.

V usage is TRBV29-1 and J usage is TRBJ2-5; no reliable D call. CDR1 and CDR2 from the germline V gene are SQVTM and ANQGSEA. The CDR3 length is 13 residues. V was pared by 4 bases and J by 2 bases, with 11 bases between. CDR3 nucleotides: TGCAGCGTTGCCTCCCTACTACAAGAGACCCAGTACTTC. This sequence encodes CSVASLLQETQYF. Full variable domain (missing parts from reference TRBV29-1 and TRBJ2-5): SAVISQKPSRDICQRGTSLTIQCQVDSQVTMMFWYRQQPGQSLTLIATANQGSEATYESGFVIDKFPISRPNLTFSTLTVSNMSPEDSSIYLCSVASLLQETQYFGPGTRLLVL.

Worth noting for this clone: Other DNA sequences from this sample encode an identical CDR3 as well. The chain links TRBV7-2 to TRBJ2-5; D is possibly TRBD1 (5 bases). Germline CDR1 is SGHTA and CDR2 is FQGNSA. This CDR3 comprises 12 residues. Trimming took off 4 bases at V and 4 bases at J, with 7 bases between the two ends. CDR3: CASSSQGETQYF. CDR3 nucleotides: TGTGCCAGCAGCTCCCAGGGAGAGACCCAGTACTTC.

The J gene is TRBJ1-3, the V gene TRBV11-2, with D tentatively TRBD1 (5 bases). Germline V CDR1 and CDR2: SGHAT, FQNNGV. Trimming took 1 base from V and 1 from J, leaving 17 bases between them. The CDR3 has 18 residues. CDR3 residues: CASSLGQRGLVSGNTIYF. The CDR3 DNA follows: TGTGCCAGCAGCTTAGGTCAGAGGGGACTCGTTTCTGGAAACACCATATATTTT.

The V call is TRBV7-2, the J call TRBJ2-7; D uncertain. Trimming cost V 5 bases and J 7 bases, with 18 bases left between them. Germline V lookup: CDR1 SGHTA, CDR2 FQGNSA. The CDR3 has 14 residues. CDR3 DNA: TGTGCCAGCAGCCGGTCCGGGTCCCTCGGGGAGCAGTACTTC. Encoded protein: CASSRSGSLGEQYF.

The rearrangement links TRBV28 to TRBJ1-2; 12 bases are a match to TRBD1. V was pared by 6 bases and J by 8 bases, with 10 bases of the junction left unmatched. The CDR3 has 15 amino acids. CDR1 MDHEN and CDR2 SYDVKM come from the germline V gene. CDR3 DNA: TGTGCCAGCAGCTGGGACAGGGGGCGAGGGAAAGGCTACACCTTC. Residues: CASSWDRGRGKGYTF.

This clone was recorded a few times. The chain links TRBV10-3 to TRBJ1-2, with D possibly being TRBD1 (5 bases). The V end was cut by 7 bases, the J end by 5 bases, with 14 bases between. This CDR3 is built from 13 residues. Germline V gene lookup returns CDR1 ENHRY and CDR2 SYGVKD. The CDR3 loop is CAINYGTAYGYTF. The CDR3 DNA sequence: TGTGCCATCAACTACGGGACCGCATATGGCTACACCTTC.

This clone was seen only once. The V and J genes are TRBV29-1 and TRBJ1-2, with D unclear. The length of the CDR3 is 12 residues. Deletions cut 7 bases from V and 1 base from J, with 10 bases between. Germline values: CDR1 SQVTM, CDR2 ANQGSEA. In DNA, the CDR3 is TGCAGCGCCGGAGAGTTTAACTATGGCTACACCTTC. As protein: CSAGEFNYGYTF.

The CDR3 spells CASSSTGGKGLEQYF. DNA of the CDR3: TGTGCCAGCAGCAGCACAGGGGGCAAGGGTCTCGAGCAGTACTTC. The rearrangement links TRBV11-2 to TRBJ2-7, with 9 bases fitting TRBD1. The CDR3 loop spans 15 amino acids. V lost 5 bases and J lost 6; bases outside the gene matches: 11. The germline CDR1 and CDR2 sequences are SGHAT and FQNNGV.

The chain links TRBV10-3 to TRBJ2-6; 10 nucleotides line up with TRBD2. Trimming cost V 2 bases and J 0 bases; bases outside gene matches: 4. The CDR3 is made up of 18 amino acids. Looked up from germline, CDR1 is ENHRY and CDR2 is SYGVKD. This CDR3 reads CAISERSGRGSGANVLTF. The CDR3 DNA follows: TGTGCCATCAGTGAGCGAAGCGGGAGGGGCTCTGGGGCCAACGTCCTGACTTTC.

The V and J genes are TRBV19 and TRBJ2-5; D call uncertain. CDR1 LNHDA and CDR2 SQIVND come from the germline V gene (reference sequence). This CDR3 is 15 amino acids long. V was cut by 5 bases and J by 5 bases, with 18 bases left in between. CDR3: CASSPRTPNPETQYF. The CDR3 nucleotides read TGTGCCAGTAGTCCCCGGACCCCTAACCCCGAGACCCAGTACTTC.

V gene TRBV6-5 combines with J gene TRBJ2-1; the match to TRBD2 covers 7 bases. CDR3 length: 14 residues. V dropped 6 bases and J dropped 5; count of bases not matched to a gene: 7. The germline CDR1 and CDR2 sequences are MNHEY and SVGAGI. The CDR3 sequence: CASRRLAKNNEQFF. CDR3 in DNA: TGTGCCAGCAGGCGACTAGCTAAAAACAATGAGCAGTTCTTC.

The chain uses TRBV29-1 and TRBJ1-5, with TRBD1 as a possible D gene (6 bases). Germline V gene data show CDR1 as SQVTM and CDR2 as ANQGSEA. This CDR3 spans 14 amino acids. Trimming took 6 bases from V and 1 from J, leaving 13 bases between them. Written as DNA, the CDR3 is TGCAGCGTATTAGCCGGGACAAGCAATCAGCCCCAGCATTTT. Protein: CSVLAGTSNQPQHF.

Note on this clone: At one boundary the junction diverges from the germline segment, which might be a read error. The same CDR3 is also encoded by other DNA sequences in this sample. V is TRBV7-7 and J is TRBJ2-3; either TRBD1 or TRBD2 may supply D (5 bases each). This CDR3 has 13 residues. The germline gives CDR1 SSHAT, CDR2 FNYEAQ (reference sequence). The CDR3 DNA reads TGTGCTAGCAGCTTGGGACGCACAGATACGCAGTATTTT. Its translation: CASSLGRTDTQYF.

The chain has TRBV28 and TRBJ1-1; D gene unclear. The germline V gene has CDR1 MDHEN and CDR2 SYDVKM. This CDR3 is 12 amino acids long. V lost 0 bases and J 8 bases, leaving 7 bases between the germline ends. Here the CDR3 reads CASSLWPTEAFF. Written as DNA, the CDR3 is TGTGCCAGCAGTTTATGGCCCACCGAAGCTTTCTTT.

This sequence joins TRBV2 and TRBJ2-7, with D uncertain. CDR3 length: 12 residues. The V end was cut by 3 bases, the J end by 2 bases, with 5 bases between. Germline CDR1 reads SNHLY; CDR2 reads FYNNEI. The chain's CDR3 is CASSDLPYEQYF. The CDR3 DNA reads TGTGCCAGCAGTGACTTGCCCTACGAGCAGTACTTC.

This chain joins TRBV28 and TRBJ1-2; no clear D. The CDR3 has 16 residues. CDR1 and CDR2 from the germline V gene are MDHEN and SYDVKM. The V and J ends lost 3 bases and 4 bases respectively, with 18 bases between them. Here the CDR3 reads CASSLDAMALSYGYTF. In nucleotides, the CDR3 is TGTGCCAGCAGTTTGGACGCCATGGCCCTTAGCTATGGCTACACCTTC.

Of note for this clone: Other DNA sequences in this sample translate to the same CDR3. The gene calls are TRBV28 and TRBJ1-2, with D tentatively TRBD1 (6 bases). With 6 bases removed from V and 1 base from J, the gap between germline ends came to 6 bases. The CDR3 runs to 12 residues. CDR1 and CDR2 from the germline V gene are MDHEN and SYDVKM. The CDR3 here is CASRDSNYGYTF. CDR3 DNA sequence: TGTGCCAGCAGGGACAGTAACTATGGCTACACCTTC.

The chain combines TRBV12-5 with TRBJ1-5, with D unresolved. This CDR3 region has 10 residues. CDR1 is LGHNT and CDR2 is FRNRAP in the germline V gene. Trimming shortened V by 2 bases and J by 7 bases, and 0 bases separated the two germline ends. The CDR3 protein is CASGLQPQHF. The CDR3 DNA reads TGTGCTAGTGGTTTGCAGCCCCAGCATTTT.

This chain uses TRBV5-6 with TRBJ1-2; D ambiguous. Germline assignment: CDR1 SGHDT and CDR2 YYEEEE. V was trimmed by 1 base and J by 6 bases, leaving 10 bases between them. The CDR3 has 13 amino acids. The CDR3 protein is CASSLSGPHGYTF. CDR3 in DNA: TGTGCCAGCAGCTTGTCAGGTCCCCATGGCTACACCTTC.

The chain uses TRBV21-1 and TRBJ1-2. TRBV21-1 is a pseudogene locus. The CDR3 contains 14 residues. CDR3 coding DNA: TGTGCCAGCAGCAAAGGATTAAGGGTTTATGGCTACACCTTC. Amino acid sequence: CASSKGLRVYGYTF.

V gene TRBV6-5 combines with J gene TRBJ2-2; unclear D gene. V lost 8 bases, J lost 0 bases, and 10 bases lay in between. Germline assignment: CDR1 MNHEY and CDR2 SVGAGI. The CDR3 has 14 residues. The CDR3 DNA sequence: TGTGCCAGCTCAATAGAAACGAACACCGGGGAGCTGTTTTTT. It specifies CASSIETNTGELFF.

The CDR3 DNA follows: TGCGCCAGCAGCCAAGAAGGTGGTGGACTCCCAAATTCACCCCTCCACTTT. Residues: CASSQEGGGLPNSPLHF. The chain is built from TRBV4-1 and TRBJ1-6, with unresolved D. This CDR3 is 17 amino acids long. V lost 0 bases to trimming and J lost 7 bases, with 16 bases between them. CDR1 is MGHRA and CDR2 is YSYEKL in the germline V gene.

CDR3 nucleotides: TGTGCCAGCAGCTTGGCCCCCGGGGTGGGCACTGAAGCTTTCTTT. As protein: CASSLAPGVGTEAFF. V is TRBV7-6 and J is TRBJ1-1; no definite D call. V gave up 3 bases and J gave up 4 bases, with 15 bases separating them. The CDR3 covers 15 residues. CDR1 is SGHVS, CDR2 FNYEAQ, per germline.

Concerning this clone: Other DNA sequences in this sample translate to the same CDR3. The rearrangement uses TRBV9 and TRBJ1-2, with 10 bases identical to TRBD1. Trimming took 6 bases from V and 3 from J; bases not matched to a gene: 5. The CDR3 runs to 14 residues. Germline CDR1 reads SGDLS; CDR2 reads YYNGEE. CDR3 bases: TGTGCCAGCACAAGGACAGGGGGAGACTATGGCTACACCTTC. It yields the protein CASTRTGGDYGYTF.

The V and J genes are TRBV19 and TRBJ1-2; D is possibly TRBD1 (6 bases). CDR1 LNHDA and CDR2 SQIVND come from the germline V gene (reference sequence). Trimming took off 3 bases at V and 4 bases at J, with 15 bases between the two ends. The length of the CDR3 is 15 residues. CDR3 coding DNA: TGTGCCAGTAGTATTGGTGCAGGGGAGGGCTATGGCTACACCTTC. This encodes CASSIGAGEGYGYTF.